This T cell receptor (beta chain) was captured by sequencing in a study of blood T cell repertoires in COVID-19. Study-level background: The analysed material was cDNA or gDNA that came from T cells, B-cell-depleted T cells, or PBMCs.

The method was immunoSEQ multiplex PCR; TCRdb's version includes in-frame clones alone and lacks a portion of them. Of about 56,000 clones in the sample, around 90% were seen once. The V gene lost 5 bases and the J gene lost 1 base, with 13 bases spanning the gap. Looked up from germline, CDR1 is SGHRS and CDR2 is YFSETQ. The CDR3 spans 15 residues. This clone was seen a single time. This chain uses TRBV5-1 with TRBJ1-3, with D tentatively TRBD1 (6 bases). The sequence derives from a human donor in a cohort sampled during active COVID-19. Sequencing input: peripheral blood. CDR3 coding DNA: TGCGCCAGCAGGGGTACAGGGTTTTCTGGAAACACCATATATTTT. Encoded protein: CASRGTGFSGNTIYF.